This T cell receptor beta chain originates from a study of cytomegalovirus exposure and HLA in healthy donors. Looking at the study overall: About 85 million unique TCR sequences came from HLA-typed donors in an early release. Study conclusions and caveats: The availability of immune exposure information extended only to CMV serostatus.

This CDR3 comprises 18 residues. After removal of 4 bases from V and 2 bases from J, the junction contained 12 bases not matched to a gene. Germline V gene sequence: CDR1 SGHNT, CDR2 YYREEE (reference sequence). Concerning this clone itself: Its antigen is unknown.

The PCR used 60 Vbeta and 13 Jbeta primers. Generated by immunoSEQ multiplex PCR, the TCRdb table keeps only in-frame clones and is missing some. Among 98,000 or so clones, over 60% were seen once, and the ten largest hold more than 7%. The sample consisted of PBMCs. The chain recombines TRBV5-4 with TRBJ2-2, with 9 bases aligning to TRBD1. This clonotype originated in a human donor in good health. CDR3 protein: CASSPHRGRAPNTGELFF. In DNA, the CDR3 is TGTGCCAGCAGCCCTCACAGGGGGCGAGCCCCAAACACCGGGGAGCTGTTTTTT.